This entry features one TCR beta chain sequence. Antigen unknown. The sample is drawn from a study of cytomegalovirus exposure and HLA in healthy donors. The wider study: Inside one of the first data releases sat about 85 million unique TCRs taken from HLA-typed donors.

Study outcomes and limitations: The authors later found TCR association rates varying by HLA locus, with DRB1 most and HLA-C fewest. Researchers reportedly found TCR beta sequences accurately predicted most subjects' HLA-A and HLA-B alleles.

The primer mix had 60 Vbeta and 13 Jbeta primers. Clones were sequenced by immunoSEQ multiplex PCR, and TCRdb holds only the in-frame ones, with some missing. The sample holds 63,000 or so clones. Germline lookup yields CDR1 DFQATT and CDR2 SNEGSKA (reference sequence). The CDR3 is 11 residues long. The ends were cut back, 3 bases at V and 7 bases at J, with 10 bases in the middle. This clonotype was obtained from a boy aged 5-17 years in good health and CMV-seronegative. Sequencing was carried out using PBMCs. The V call is TRBV20-1, the J call TRBJ2-7, with a possible D match to TRBD1 (6 bases). The CDR3 spells CSARSQGEQYF. The CDR3 nucleotides read TGCAGTGCTAGGTCCCAGGGGGAGCAGTACTTC.